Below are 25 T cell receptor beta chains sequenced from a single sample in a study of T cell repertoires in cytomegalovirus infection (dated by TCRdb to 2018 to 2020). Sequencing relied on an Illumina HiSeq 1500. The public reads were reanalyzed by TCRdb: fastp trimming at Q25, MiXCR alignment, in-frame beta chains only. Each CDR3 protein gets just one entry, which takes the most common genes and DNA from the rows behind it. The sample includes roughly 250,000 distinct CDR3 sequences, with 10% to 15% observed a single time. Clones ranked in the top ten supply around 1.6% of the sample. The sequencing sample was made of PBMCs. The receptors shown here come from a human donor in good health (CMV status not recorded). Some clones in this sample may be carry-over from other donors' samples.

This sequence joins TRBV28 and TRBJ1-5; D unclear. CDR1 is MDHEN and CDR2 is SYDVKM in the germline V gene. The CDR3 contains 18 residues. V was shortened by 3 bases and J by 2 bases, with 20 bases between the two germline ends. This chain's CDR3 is CASSFVVAGGIGNQPQHF. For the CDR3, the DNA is TGTGCCAGCAGTTTTGTGGTTGCGGGAGGAATTGGCAATCAGCCCCAGCATTTT.

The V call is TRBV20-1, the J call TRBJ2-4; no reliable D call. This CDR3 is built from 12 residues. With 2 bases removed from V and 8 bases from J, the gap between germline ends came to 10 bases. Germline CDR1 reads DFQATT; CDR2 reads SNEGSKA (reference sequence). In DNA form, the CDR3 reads TGCAGTGCTAGAACGACCGGAGACATTCAGTACTTC. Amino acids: CSARTTGDIQYF.

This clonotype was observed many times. The CDR3 loop reads CASSPLTGGDTGELFF. Here the CDR3 DNA reads TGTGCCAGCAGCCCACTAACAGGCGGGGACACCGGGGAGCTGTTTTTT. The V and J genes are TRBV7-3 and TRBJ2-2, with a tentative D call TRBD2 (6 bases). V was pared by 5 bases and J by 3 bases, with 16 bases between. The length of the CDR3 is 16 residues. Germline CDR1 and CDR2: SGHTA and FQGTGA.

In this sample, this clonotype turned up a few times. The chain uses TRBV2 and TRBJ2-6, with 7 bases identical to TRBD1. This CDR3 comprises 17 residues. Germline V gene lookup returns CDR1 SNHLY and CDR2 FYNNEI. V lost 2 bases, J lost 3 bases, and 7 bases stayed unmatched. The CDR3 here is CASSEMQGVGGANVLTF. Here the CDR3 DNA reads TGTGCCAGCAGTGAAATGCAGGGGGTCGGTGGGGCCAACGTCCTGACTTTC.

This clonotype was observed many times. The CDR3 is CASKLTGEETQYF. The CDR3 DNA reads as TGTGCCAGCAAGCTGACAGGGGAAGAGACCCAGTACTTC. V is TRBV6-2 or TRBV6-3 and J is TRBJ2-5; 8 bases match TRBD1. The junction had 4 bases not matched to a gene; V was cut back by 7 bases and J by 3 bases. Germline V CDR1 and CDR2: MNHEY, SVGEGT. There are 13 residues in the CDR3.

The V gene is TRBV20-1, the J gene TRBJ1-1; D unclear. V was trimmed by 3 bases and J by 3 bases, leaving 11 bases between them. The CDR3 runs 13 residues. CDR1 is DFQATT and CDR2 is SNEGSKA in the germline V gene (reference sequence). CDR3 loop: CSARITGDTEAFF. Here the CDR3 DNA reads TGCAGTGCTAGGATCACTGGGGACACTGAAGCTTTCTTT.

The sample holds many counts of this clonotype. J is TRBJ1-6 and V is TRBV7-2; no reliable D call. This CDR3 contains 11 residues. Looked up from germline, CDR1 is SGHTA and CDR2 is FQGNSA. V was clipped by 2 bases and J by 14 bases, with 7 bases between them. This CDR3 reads CASSLIGALHF. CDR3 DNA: TGTGCCAGCAGCTTAATTGGGGCCCTCCACTTT.

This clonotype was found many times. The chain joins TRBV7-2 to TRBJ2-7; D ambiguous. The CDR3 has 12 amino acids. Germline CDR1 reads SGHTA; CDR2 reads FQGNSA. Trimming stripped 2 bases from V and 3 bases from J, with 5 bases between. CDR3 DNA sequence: TGTGCCAGCAGCTTAAGCTACTACGAGCAGTACTTC. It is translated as CASSLSYYEQYF.

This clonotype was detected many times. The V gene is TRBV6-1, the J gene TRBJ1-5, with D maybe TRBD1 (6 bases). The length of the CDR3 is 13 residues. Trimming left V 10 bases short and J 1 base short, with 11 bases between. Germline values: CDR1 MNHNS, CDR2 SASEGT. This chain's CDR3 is CATKQGSNQPQHF. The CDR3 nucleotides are TGTGCCACCAAACAGGGAAGCAATCAGCCCCAGCATTTT.

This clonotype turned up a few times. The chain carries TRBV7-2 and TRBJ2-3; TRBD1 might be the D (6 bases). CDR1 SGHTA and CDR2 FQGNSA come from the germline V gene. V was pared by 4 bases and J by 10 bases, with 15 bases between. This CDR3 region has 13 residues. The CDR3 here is CASSSHGQKPQYF. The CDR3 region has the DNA TGTGCCAGCAGCTCTCACGGACAGAAGCCGCAGTATTTT.

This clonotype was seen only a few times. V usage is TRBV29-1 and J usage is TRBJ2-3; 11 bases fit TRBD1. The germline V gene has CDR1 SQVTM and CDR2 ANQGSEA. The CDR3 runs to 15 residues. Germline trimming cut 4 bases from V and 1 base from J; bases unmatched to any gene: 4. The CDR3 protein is CSVVGTGGGTDTQYF. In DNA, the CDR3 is TGCAGCGTTGTCGGGACAGGGGGAGGCACAGATACGCAGTATTTT.

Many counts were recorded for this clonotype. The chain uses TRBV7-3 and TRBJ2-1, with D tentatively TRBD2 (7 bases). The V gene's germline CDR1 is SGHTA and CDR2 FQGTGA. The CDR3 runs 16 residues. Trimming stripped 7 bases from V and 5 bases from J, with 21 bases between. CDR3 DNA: TGTGCCAGCACCAAAACTGGGGGGGCATCACACAATGAGCAGTTCTTC. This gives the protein CASTKTGGASHNEQFF. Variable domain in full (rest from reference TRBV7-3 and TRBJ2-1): GAGVSQTPSNKVTEKGKYVELRCDPISGHTALYWYRQSLGQGPEFLIYFQGTGAADDSGLPNDRFFAVRPEGSVSTLKIQRTERGDSAVYLCASTKTGGASHNEQFFGPGTRLTVL.

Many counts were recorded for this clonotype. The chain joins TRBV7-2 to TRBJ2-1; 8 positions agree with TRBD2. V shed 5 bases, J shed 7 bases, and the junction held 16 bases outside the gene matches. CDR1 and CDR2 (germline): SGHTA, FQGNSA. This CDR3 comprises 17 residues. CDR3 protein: CASSPFSRAGVGNEQFF. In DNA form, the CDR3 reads TGTGCCAGCAGCCCATTTTCTCGAGCGGGAGTTGGTAATGAGCAGTTCTTC.

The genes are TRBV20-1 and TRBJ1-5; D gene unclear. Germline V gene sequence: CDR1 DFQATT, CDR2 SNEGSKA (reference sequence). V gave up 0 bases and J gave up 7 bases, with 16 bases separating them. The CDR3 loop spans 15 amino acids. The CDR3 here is CSARDSVSIGQPQHF. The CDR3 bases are TGCAGTGCTAGAGATTCAGTCTCAATCGGCCAGCCCCAGCATTTT.

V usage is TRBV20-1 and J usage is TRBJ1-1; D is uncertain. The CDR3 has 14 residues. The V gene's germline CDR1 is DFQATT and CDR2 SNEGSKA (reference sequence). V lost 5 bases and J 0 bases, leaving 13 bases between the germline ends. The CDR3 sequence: CSALGSPMNTEAFF. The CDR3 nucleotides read TGCAGTGCTCTGGGTAGTCCGATGAACACTGAAGCTTTCTTT.

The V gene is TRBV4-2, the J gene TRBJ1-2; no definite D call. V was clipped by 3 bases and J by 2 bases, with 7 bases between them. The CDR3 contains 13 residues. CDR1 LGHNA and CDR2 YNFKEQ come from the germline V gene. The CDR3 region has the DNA TGTGCCAGCAGCCAGACCTCCAACTATGGCTACACCTTC. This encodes CASSQTSNYGYTF.

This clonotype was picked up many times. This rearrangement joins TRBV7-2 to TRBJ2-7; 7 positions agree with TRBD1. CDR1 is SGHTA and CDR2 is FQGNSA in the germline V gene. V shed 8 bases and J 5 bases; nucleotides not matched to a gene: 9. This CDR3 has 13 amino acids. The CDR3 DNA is TGTGCCAGCGCTAGGGGGCCATGGGACGAGCAGTACTTC. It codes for CASARGPWDEQYF.

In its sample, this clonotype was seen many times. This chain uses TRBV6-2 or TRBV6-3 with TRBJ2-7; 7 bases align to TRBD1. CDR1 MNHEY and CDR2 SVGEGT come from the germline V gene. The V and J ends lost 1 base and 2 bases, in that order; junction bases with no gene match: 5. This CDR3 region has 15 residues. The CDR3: CASSYYAGTAYEQYF. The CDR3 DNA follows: TGTGCCAGCAGTTACTACGCCGGGACAGCCTACGAGCAGTACTTC.

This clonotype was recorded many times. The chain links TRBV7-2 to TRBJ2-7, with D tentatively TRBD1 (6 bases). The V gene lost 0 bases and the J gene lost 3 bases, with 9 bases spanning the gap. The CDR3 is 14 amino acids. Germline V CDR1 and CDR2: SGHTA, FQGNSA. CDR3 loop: CASSLAGDNYEQYF. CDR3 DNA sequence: TGTGCCAGCAGCTTAGCAGGGGACAACTACGAGCAGTACTTC.

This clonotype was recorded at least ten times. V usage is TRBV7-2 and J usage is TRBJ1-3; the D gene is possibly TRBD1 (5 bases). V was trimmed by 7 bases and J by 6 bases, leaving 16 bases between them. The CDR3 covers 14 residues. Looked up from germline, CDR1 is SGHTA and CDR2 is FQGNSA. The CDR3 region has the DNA TGTGCCAGCAATACCCGGGGCCTCGAAAACACCATATATTTT. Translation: CASNTRGLENTIYF. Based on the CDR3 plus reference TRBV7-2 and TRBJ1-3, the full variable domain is GAGVSQSPSNKVTEKGKDVELRCDPISGHTALYWYRQSLGQGLEFLIYFQGNSAPDKSGLPSDRFSAERTGGSVSTLTIQRTQQEDSAVYLCASNTRGLENTIYFGEGSWLTVV.

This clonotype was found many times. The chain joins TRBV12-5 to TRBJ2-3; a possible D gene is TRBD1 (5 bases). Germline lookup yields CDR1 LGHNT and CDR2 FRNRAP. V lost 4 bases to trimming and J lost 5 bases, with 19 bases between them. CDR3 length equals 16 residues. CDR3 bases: TGTGCTAGTGGTTCCTCAGGGTATTCTGATGGAGATACGCAGTATTTT. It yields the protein CASGSSGYSDGDTQYF.

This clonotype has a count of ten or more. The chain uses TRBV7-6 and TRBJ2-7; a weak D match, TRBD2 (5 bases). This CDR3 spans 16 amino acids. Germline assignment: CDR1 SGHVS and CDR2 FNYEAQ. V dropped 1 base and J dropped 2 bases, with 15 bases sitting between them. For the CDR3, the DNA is TGTGCCAGCAGCTTAGAGACCTCGGGAAGAACCTACGAGCAGTACTTC. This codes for CASSLETSGRTYEQYF.

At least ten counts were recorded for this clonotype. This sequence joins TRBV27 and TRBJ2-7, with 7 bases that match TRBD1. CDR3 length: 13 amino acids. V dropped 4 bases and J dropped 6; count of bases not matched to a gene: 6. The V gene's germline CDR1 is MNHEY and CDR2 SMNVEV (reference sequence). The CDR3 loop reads CASSYKPGGEQYF. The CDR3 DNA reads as TGTGCCAGCAGTTATAAGCCAGGGGGCGAGCAGTACTTC.

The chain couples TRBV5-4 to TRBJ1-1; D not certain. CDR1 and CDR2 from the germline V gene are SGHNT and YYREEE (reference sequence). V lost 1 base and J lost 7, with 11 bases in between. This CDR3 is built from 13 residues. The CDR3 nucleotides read TGTGCCAGCAGCTTGAGAGGGTACGGTGAAGCTTTCTTT. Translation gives CASSLRGYGEAFF.

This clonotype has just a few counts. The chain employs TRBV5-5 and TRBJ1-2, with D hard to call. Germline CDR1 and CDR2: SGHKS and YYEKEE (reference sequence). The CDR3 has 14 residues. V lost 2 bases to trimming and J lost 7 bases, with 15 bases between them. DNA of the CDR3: TGTGCCAGCAGCTTTAACAGTGACTCGAGTGGCTACACCTTC. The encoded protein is CASSFNSDSSGYTF.